Included here is one TCR beta chain sequence, with context. Its antigen remains unknown. Other DNA sequences in this sample translate to the same CDR3. The sample is drawn from a study of shared clonotypes between healthy human individuals. For the study at large: Each donor's CD4 naive and CD4 memory cells filled three plates apiece, CD8 naive two, and CD8 memory one.

Study-level points and caveats: Since donors were few, the genetic and exposure-history diversity represented was limited.

The table came from immunoSEQ multiplex PCR; TCRdb's copy has only in-frame clones and leaves some out. The repertoire includes approximately 1.5 million clones, about 98.5% of them detected once, and over 0.3% sits in the top ten. The germline CDR1 and CDR2 sequences are SGHRS and YFSETQ. This CDR3 has 15 amino acids. The ends lost 2 bases at V and 3 bases at J; junction bases unmatched: 3. Sequenced sample: naive CD4+ T cells sorted from blood. As for subset: CD45RA+ positively selected. The clonotype was recovered from a man aged 30 to 45 in good health. This rearrangement joins TRBV5-1 to TRBJ2-5, with 11 bases aligning to TRBD2. DNA of the CDR3: TGCGCCAGCAGCTTTCAGGGACTAGCGGAAGAGACCCAGTACTTC. This gives the protein CASSFQGLAEETQYF.